Each of the 10 T cell receptor beta chains below was sequenced from the same sample in a study of blood T cells in healthy people across ages. Primed by a sample-barcoded 5' primer and a J-beta primer mix, a second PCR proceeded for about 6 to 11 cycles. Via MiXCR, TCRdb re-called the 5' RACE reads, giving one row per CDR3 protein. The repertoire holds 790,000 or so distinct CDR3 sequences, with about 47% as singletons. The sequenced material came from blood. Every receptor here comes from an elderly man in good health.

V gene TRBV7-2 combines with J gene TRBJ2-1, with no clear D. Germline V gene sequence: CDR1 SGHTA, CDR2 FQGNSA. The CDR3 totals 16 residues. Trimming took 3 bases from V and 0 from J, leaving 12 bases between them. CDR3 amino acids: CASSLALGSSYNEQFF. The CDR3 DNA reads TGTGCCAGCAGCTTGGCACTGGGGTCCTCCTACAATGAGCAGTTCTTC. Based on the CDR3 plus reference TRBV7-2 and TRBJ2-1, the full variable domain is GAGVSQSPSNKVTEKGKDVELRCDPISGHTALYWYRQSLGQGLEFLIYFQGNSAPDKSGLPSDRFSAERTGGSVSTLTIQRTQQEDSAVYLCASSLALGSSYNEQFFGPGTRLTVL.

This clonotype appeared a few times. The chain recombines TRBV12-3 or TRBV12-4 with TRBJ2-1; weak D call: TRBD2 (5 bases). Trimming shortened V by 5 bases and J by 3 bases, and 14 bases separated the two germline ends. This CDR3 contains 15 residues. The CDR3 protein is CASSQNFAGYNEQFF. The CDR3 nucleotides read TGTGCCAGCAGTCAGAACTTCGCGGGCTACAATGAGCAGTTCTTC.

The V gene is TRBV5-1, the J gene TRBJ2-1, with D perhaps matching TRBD1 or TRBD2 (5 bases each). Trimming pared 5 bases from V and 6 bases from J, leaving 21 bases between. The CDR3 spans 16 residues. Germline V CDR1 and CDR2: SGHRS, YFSETQ. The CDR3 nucleotides are TGCGCCAGCAGTATACGGTTGGACGGGACCTTCAATGAGCAGTTCTTC. Amino acids: CASSIRLDGTFNEQFF.

Details on this clonotype: A much larger clone lies a single base off, so this may be a read error. This chain links TRBV20-1 with TRBJ2-1; 15 bases are shared with TRBD2. V gave up 6 bases and J gave up 13 bases; unmatched junction bases: 19. CDR3 length: 17 residues. Per germline, CDR1 DFQATT and CDR2 SNEGSKA (reference sequence). The CDR3 DNA follows: TGCAGTGCCCAGGAAGTAAGGGGACTAGCGGGAGGAGAGACCCAGTTCTTC. This gives the protein CSAQEVRGLAGGETQFF.

This chain links TRBV19 with TRBJ2-2; either TRBD1 or TRBD2 may supply D (5 bases each). Germline CDR1 reads LNHDA; CDR2 reads SQIVND (reference sequence). V was cut by 7 bases and J by 4 bases, with 16 bases left in between. The CDR3 has 15 amino acids. DNA for the CDR3: TGTGCCAGTACCACAGGTCTAGCCTCCACCGGGGAGCTGTTTTTT. Protein sequence: CASTTGLASTGELFF.

This chain joins TRBV27 and TRBJ1-3, with a weak D call TRBD1 (6 bases). V was shortened by 5 bases and J by 0 bases, with 14 bases between the two germline ends. Germline V gives CDR1 MNHEY, CDR2 SMNVEV (reference sequence). CDR3 length equals 16 residues. In DNA, the CDR3 is TGTGCCAGCAGTCCCCGGGACATTCGCTCTGGAAACACCATATATTTT. Its translation: CASSPRDIRSGNTIYF.

This clonotype has just a few counts. The CDR3 loop reads CAISESRGDEQYF. CDR3 coding DNA: TGTGCCATCAGTGAGTCGAGGGGGGACGAGCAGTACTTC. V usage is TRBV10-3 and J usage is TRBJ2-7; the D call may be TRBD1 or TRBD2 (6 bases each). CDR1 ENHRY and CDR2 SYGVKD come from the germline V gene. V dropped 0 bases and J dropped 5 bases, with 8 bases sitting between them. The CDR3 is made up of 13 amino acids.

This clonotype was observed once. V and J are TRBV11-2 and TRBJ2-7; no reliable D call. Trimming took off 5 bases at V and 4 bases at J, with 12 bases between the two ends. Germline V gene data show CDR1 as SGHAT and CDR2 as FQNNGV. This CDR3 comprises 13 residues. CDR3 sequence (DNA): TGTGCCAGCAGCAGAGCTCTTACTTACGAGCAGTACTTC. Protein: CASSRALTYEQYF.

This clonotype was seen repeatedly, ten times or more. The rearrangement uses TRBV9 and TRBJ2-3; TRBD2 agrees at 7 bases. V shed 1 base, J shed 3 bases, and the junction held 2 bases outside the gene matches. This CDR3 has 14 residues. Germline V gene sequence: CDR1 SGDLS, CDR2 YYNGEE. Here the CDR3 DNA reads TGTGCCAGCAGCGTATTGGGGGGGACAGATACGCAGTATTTT. It translates to CASSVLGGTDTQYF.

This clonotype was observed once. The CDR3 nucleotides are TGCAGTGCTAGAGAAACCGGACAGGGGTCTGGAAACACCATATATTTT. Its protein product is CSARETGQGSGNTIYF. The chain has TRBV20-1 and TRBJ1-3, with 9 bases identical to TRBD1. CDR3 size: 16 residues. V shed 0 bases, J shed 1 base, and the junction held 4 bases outside the gene matches. Germline V gene lookup returns CDR1 DFQATT and CDR2 SNEGSKA (reference sequence).